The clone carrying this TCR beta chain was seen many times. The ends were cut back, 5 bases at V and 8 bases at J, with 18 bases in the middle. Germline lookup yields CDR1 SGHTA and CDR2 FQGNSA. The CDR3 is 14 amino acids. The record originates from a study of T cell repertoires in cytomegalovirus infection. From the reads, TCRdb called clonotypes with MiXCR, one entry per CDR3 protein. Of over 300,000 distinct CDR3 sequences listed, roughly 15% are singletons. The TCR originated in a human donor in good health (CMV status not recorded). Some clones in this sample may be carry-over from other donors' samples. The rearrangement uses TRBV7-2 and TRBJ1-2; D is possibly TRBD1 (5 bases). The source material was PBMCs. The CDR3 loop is CASSPGRGTGGYTF. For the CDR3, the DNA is TGTGCCAGCAGCCCAGGTCGGGGGACGGGGGGCTACACCTTC.